The clone carrying this T cell receptor beta chain was observed at least ten times. These data originate in a study of Graves' ophthalmopathy and Graves' hyperthyroidism. Every ophthalmopathy donor presented moderate-to-severe activity, CAS ≥3, NOSPECS ≥4 and duration under 3 months. It was from roughly 9.3 ml of fresh peripheral blood that the PBMCs came. RNA served as the template for amplifying TCR beta CDR3 regions. HTBI primers were employed in first-round RT-PCR, then a second-round multiplex PCR followed. TCRdb re-called the multiplex PCR reads with MiXCR, one entry per CDR3 protein. The sample consists of around 660,000 distinct CDR3 sequences, over 40% of them appearing once. CDR3 length equals 13 residues. V was trimmed by 4 bases and J by 5 bases, leaving 12 bases between them. CDR1 is SGHRS, CDR2 YFSETQ, per germline.

The chain is built from TRBV5-1 and TRBJ2-5; no clear D gene. Input material: peripheral blood. This sequence originates from an adult man with Graves' ophthalmopathy. Here the CDR3 DNA reads TGCGCCAGCAGCCACTCAGAAGGGGAGACCCAGTACTTC. Its protein is CASSHSEGETQYF.